The 24 T cell receptor beta chains reported below all come from one sample, sequenced in a study of shared clonotypes between healthy human individuals. Clones were read by immunoSEQ multiplex PCR, and TCRdb kept only the in-frame ones, dropping some. This sample has 2,500,000 or so clones; roughly nine tenths occur once, and the top ten carry about 0.13%. The sequenced material came from naive CD4+ T cells sorted from blood. The subset: CD45RA+ positively selected. These receptors all come from a man between 18 and 35 years old in good health.

This rearrangement joins TRBV5-1 to TRBJ1-4, with D possibly being TRBD1 (6 bases). This CDR3 spans 14 amino acids. Germline V CDR1 and CDR2: SGHRS, YFSETQ. With 5 bases removed from V and 7 bases from J, the gap between germline ends came to 15 bases. CDR3 bases: TGCGCCAGCAGTCAACAGGGAAATCGTGAAAAACTGTTTTTT. It yields the protein CASSQQGNREKLFF.

This chain connects TRBV4-1 to TRBJ2-5; D uncertain. The CDR3 sequence is 14 residues long. The V gene's germline CDR1 is MGHRA and CDR2 YSYEKL. The V end lost 3 bases, the J end lost 3 bases, and 11 bases lay between the germline ends. The CDR3 is CASSHHRTEETQYF. The CDR3 DNA sequence: TGCGCCAGCAGCCACCATAGGACGGAAGAGACCCAGTACTTC.

The chain carries TRBV5-4 and TRBJ2-5, with TRBD2 matching over 16 bases. Germline CDR1 is SGHNT and CDR2 is YYREEE (reference sequence). Germline trimming cut 4 bases from V and 1 base from J; bases unmatched to any gene: 10. The CDR3 is 19 amino acids. The CDR3 bases are TGTGCCAGCAGCGCCACCGGGACTAGCGGGAGGGCTGGCCAAGAGACCCAGTACTTC. Residues: CASSATGTSGRAGQETQYF.

This clone was counted once. This chain uses TRBV4-2 with TRBJ2-1, with D possibly called TRBD1 or TRBD2 (5 bases each). In germline, CDR1 is LGHNA, CDR2 YNFKEQ. Trimming left V 4 bases short and J 5 bases short, with 12 bases between. The CDR3 runs to 14 residues. In nucleotides, the CDR3 is TGTGCCAGCAGCCTCCCAGGGACGGACAATGAGCAGTTCTTC. This translates into CASSLPGTDNEQFF.

The CDR3 is CASSLPGSSGGTQYF. In nucleotides, the CDR3 is TGTGCCAGCAGCCTCCCGGGGTCCTCGGGGGGGACCCAGTACTTC. This chain connects TRBV11-2 to TRBJ2-5; 7 bases map to TRBD2. This CDR3 contains 15 residues. Germline V CDR1 and CDR2: SGHAT, FQNNGV. After removal of 5 bases from V and 7 bases from J, the junction contained 13 bases not matched to a gene.

V and J are TRBV28 and TRBJ2-7; TRBD1 agrees at 8 bases. V dropped 3 bases and J dropped 2; count of bases not matched to a gene: 6. In germline, CDR1 is MDHEN, CDR2 SYDVKM. This CDR3 is 15 amino acids long. The CDR3 spells CASSFGNRGAYEQYF. CDR3 sequence (DNA): TGTGCCAGCAGTTTTGGGAACAGGGGGGCCTACGAGCAGTACTTC. Combining the CDR3 with reference TRBV28 and TRBJ2-7 gives the whole variable domain DVKVTQSSRYLVKRTGEKVFLECVQDMDHENMFWYRQDPGLGLRLIYFSYDVKMKEKGDIPEGYSVSREKKERFSLILESASTNQTSMYLCASSFGNRGAYEQYFGPGTRLTVT.

The V gene is TRBV2, the J gene TRBJ2-5, with D tentatively TRBD2 (5 bases). Trimming pared 6 bases from V and 5 bases from J, leaving 13 bases between. Germline assignment: CDR1 SNHLY and CDR2 FYNNEI. The CDR3 runs to 13 residues. This CDR3 is CASRTAPGETQYF. CDR3 DNA: TGTGCCAGCAGAACGGCCCCGGGGGAGACCCAGTACTTC.

J is TRBJ2-2 and V is TRBV19; D gene unclear. The V and J ends lost 1 base and 6 bases respectively, with 9 bases between them. CDR3 length: 14 amino acids. Germline V lookup: CDR1 LNHDA, CDR2 SQIVND (reference sequence). This CDR3 reads CASSIGVTPGELFF. CDR3 DNA: TGTGCCAGTAGTATAGGGGTCACCCCCGGGGAGCTGTTTTTT.

The gene calls are TRBV2 and TRBJ2-7; TRBD2 matches at 13 bases. Germline V gene data show CDR1 as SNHLY and CDR2 as FYNNEI. J lost 4 bases, V lost 5 bases, and 14 bases had no gene match. The CDR3 extends over 18 amino acids. CDR3 loop: CASSPYYLTSGGAYEQYF. The CDR3, as DNA: TGTGCCAGCAGTCCTTATTACCTTACTAGCGGGGGGGCGTACGAGCAGTACTTC.

This clone appeared a single time. Other nucleotide sequences from this sample produce the same CDR3. The chain's CDR3 is CASSTDTQYF. The CDR3 DNA reads TGTGCCAGCAGCACAGATACGCAGTATTTT. The chain carries TRBV2 and TRBJ2-3; D unresolved. The germline V gene encodes CDR1 SNHLY and CDR2 FYNNEI. There are 10 residues in the CDR3. The V end was cut by 6 bases, the J end by 2 bases, with 0 bases between.

This sequence joins TRBV11-2 and TRBJ1-2; no definite D call. Trimming left V 5 bases short and J 0 bases short, with 13 bases between. Germline V gives CDR1 SGHAT, CDR2 FQNNGV. The CDR3 totals 15 residues. CDR3 nucleotides: TGTGCCAGCAGCCGAGAAAGGGTTCCTAACTATGGCTACACCTTC. It specifies CASSRERVPNYGYTF.

Details on this clone: This sample includes further DNA sequences coding for the same CDR3. The chain recombines TRBV18 with TRBJ2-1; D is perhaps TRBD1 or TRBD2 (5 bases each). Germline V gene lookup returns CDR1 KGHSH and CDR2 LQKENI. CDR3 size: 13 residues. V lost 0 bases and J 7 bases, leaving 7 bases between the germline ends. The CDR3, as DNA: TGTGCCAGCTCACCACCGGGGGATAATGAGCAGTTCTTC. Translation gives CASSPPGDNEQFF.

The chain joins TRBV28 to TRBJ1-2; 9 bases align to TRBD1. Germline V gene lookup returns CDR1 MDHEN and CDR2 SYDVKM. The V gene end was trimmed by 6 bases and the J gene end by 4 bases; junction bases not matched to a gene: 6. This CDR3 has 14 residues. Written as DNA, the CDR3 is TGTGCCAGCAGCGGGACAGGGAGGGTCTATGGCTACACCTTC. It specifies CASSGTGRVYGYTF.

The rearrangement joins TRBV5-1 to TRBJ2-3; 9 bases agree with TRBD2. Trimming at V came to 0 bases and at J to 2 bases, leaving 10 bases not matched to a gene. CDR3 length: 18 amino acids. The germline V gene encodes CDR1 SGHRS and CDR2 YFSETQ. The CDR3 DNA follows: TGCGCCAGCAGCTTGGCCCCTCTAGCGGGAACCCTCACAGATACGCAGTATTTT. As protein: CASSLAPLAGTLTDTQYF.

This rearrangement joins TRBV25-1 to TRBJ1-2; D not resolved. Germline assignment: CDR1 MGHDK and CDR2 SYGVNS. Trimming removed 1 base at V and 1 base at J, with 7 bases between. The CDR3 runs to 14 residues. Written as DNA, the CDR3 is TGTGCCAGCAGTGAATTTCGGGTTAACTATGGCTACACCTTC. Protein sequence: CASSEFRVNYGYTF.

This clone was counted between two and nine times. The genes are TRBV27 and TRBJ1-6; 8 positions agree with TRBD1. Trimming cost V 3 bases and J 9 bases; bases outside gene matches: 4. Germline assignment: CDR1 MNHEY and CDR2 SMNVEV (reference sequence). This CDR3 region has 14 residues. The CDR3 nucleotides read TGTGCCAGCAGTTTTGGCAGGGGGCGTTCACCCCTCCACTTT. Translated, it gives CASSFGRGRSPLHF.

The V call is TRBV5-1, the J call TRBJ2-1; the match to TRBD2 covers 11 bases. Trimming took 4 bases from V and 8 from J; bases not matched to a gene: 8. The CDR3 is 15 residues long. Germline CDR1 and CDR2: SGHRS and YFSETQ. In nucleotides, the CDR3 is TGCGCCAGCAGCCTTAGCGGGGGGGCGTGGGATGAGCAGTTCTTC. Translated, it gives CASSLSGGAWDEQFF. Combining the CDR3 with reference TRBV5-1 and TRBJ2-1 gives the whole variable domain KAGVTQTPRYLIKTRGQQVTLSCSPISGHRSVSWYQQTPGQGLQFLFEYFSETQRNKGNFPGRFSGRQFSNSRSEMNVSTLELGDSALYLCASSLSGGAWDEQFFGPGTRLTVL.

On this clone itself: The sample contains more than one DNA sequence encoding this CDR3. The V and J genes are TRBV28 and TRBJ2-7, with D tentatively TRBD1 (6 bases). The V gene lost 5 bases and the J gene lost 2 bases, with 10 bases spanning the gap. Germline V lookup: CDR1 MDHEN, CDR2 SYDVKM. This CDR3 has 13 residues. CDR3 in amino acids: CASSPQGPYEQYF. CDR3 sequence (DNA): TGTGCCAGCAGTCCACAGGGACCCTACGAGCAGTACTTC.

As regards this clone: Other DNA sequences in this specimen translate into the identical CDR3. The V call is TRBV5-1, the J call TRBJ2-2; the match to TRBD2 covers 7 bases. CDR3 length: 16 residues. Germline CDR1 reads SGHRS; CDR2 reads YFSETQ. The junction had 4 bases not matched to a gene; V was cut back by 1 base and J by 1 base. The CDR3 coding sequence is TGCGCCAGCAGCTTGTCTGGGGGGGTGAACACCGGGGAGCTGTTTTTT. It is translated as CASSLSGGVNTGELFF.

The rearrangement uses TRBV5-1 and TRBJ2-7; D remains ambiguous. The V gene's germline CDR1 is SGHRS and CDR2 YFSETQ. CDR3 size: 17 residues. V lost 5 bases and J 3 bases, leaving 24 bases between the germline ends. CDR3 amino acids: CASSSRPFDRERYEQYF. DNA of the CDR3: TGCGCCAGCAGTTCTCGTCCTTTCGACCGTGAACGCTACGAGCAGTACTTC.

The chain combines TRBV6-1 with TRBJ2-7; 8 bases are shared with TRBD1. This CDR3 is built from 14 residues. Losses at the gene ends were 5 bases for V and 3 bases for J; bases not matched to a gene: 6. Germline CDR1 MNHNS, CDR2 SASEGT. The CDR3 region has the DNA TGTGCCAGCAGTCGGACAGGGTGGGACTACGAGCAGTACTTC. It codes for CASSRTGWDYEQYF.

The chain uses TRBV7-8 and TRBJ1-2; the D gene is possibly TRBD1 (5 bases). The CDR3 is 14 amino acids. The germline V and J ends were trimmed by 5 bases and 3 bases, with 13 bases remaining between them. Germline CDR1 reads SGHVS; CDR2 reads FQNEAQ. The CDR3 is CASSARGRDYGYTF. DNA of the CDR3: TGTGCCAGCAGCGCGCGGGGACGGGACTATGGCTACACCTTC.

The rearrangement uses TRBV6-1 and TRBJ1-1, with D possibly matching TRBD1 (6 bases). Germline lookup yields CDR1 MNHNS and CDR2 SASEGT. V lost 5 bases to trimming and J lost 1 base, with 14 bases between them. CDR3 length equals 15 residues. CDR3 DNA sequence: TGTGCCAGCAGTCCGTCGGGGACAAAGAACACTGAAGCTTTCTTT. It translates to CASSPSGTKNTEAFF.

CDR3 amino acids: CASSLNTPGRTNEKLFF. The CDR3 nucleotides are TGTGCCAGCAGCTTAAACACTCCCGGCAGAACTAATGAAAAACTGTTTTTT. This chain joins TRBV5-5 and TRBJ1-4; D gene ambiguous. CDR1 is SGHKS, CDR2 YYEKEE, per germline (reference sequence). Trimming pared 2 bases from V and 1 base from J, leaving 15 bases between. There are 17 residues in the CDR3.